This section outlines one TCR beta chain sequence together with its context. This entry comes from a study of T cell changes during pregnancy in multiple sclerosis. The V end lost 4 bases, the J end lost 0 bases, and 12 bases lay between the germline ends. The germline V gene has CDR1 LGHNA and CDR2 YNFKEQ. The CDR3 extends over 16 amino acids. The method was immunoSEQ multiplex PCR; TCRdb's version includes in-frame clones alone and lacks a portion of them. The table has about 80,000 clones, about 90% seen once; the top ten hold more than 1.4%. The specimen was peripheral blood, collected before pregnancy. This chain joins TRBV4-2 and TRBJ2-2, with D uncertain. This TCR derives from a female donor with multiple sclerosis, enrolled in a pregnancy study. DNA for the CDR3: TGTGCCAGCAGCCTTGGTGGCGGTGCGAACACCGGGGAGCTGTTTTTT. This translates into CASSLGGGANTGELFF.